This T cell receptor (beta chain) was sequenced in a study of CD8 T cells in Susac syndrome. From blood CD8+ and CD4+ T cells, TCR beta sequences were generated. Matching for age and sex applied to the controls, who were healthy donors. Negative magnetic isolation gave CD8+ and CD4+ cells; FACS enriched CD8+ TEMRA. After extraction with the RNeasy kit, roughly 0.45 to 1 ug of the RNA was reverse transcribed using random hexamers. Amplification of TCR beta CDR3 spanned 54 Vbeta and 13 Jbeta via immunoSEQ multiplex PCR. MiXCR was run by TCRdb on the immunoSEQ multiplex PCR reads, yielding one entry per CDR3 protein. The sample carries roughly 50,000 distinct CDR3 sequences, approximately 93% recorded once. The germline V gene has CDR1 MNHNS and CDR2 SASEGT. V lost 1 base, J lost 3 bases, and 16 bases lay in between. The CDR3 runs to 16 residues.

The TCR was taken from a human donor in good health. V and J are TRBV6-1 and TRBJ2-7, with D maybe TRBD1 (5 bases). Sequenced: CD8+ T cells from PBMCs. CDR3 residues: CASSEEFGVRVYEQYF. The CDR3 DNA follows: TGTGCCAGCAGTGAAGAATTTGGGGTCAGGGTCTACGAGCAGTACTTC.